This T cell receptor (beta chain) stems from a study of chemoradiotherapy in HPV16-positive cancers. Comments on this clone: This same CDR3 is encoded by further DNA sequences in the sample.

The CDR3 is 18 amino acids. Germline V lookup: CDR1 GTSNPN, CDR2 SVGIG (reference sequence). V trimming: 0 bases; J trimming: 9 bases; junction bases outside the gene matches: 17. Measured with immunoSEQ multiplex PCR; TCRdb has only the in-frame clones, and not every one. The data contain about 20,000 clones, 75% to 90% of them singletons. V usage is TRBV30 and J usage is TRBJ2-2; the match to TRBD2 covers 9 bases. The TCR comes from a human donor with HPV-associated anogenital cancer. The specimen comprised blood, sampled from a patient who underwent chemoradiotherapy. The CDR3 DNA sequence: TGTGCCTGGAGTGTAAGGGGTCTGGGACTAGCTTCCCCCAGGGAGCTGTTTTTT. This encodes CAWSVRGLGLASPRELFF. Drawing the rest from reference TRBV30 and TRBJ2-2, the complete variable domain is SQTIHQWPATLVQPVGSPLSLECTVEGTSNPNLYWYRQAAGRGLQLLFYSVGIGQISSEVPQNLSASRPQDRQFILSSKKLLLSDSGFYLCAWSVRGLGLASPRELFFGEGSRLTVL.